The 19 T cell receptor beta chains below come from one sample, sequenced in a study of a mutant IDH1 vaccine in newly diagnosed glioma. Sequenced by immunoSEQ multiplex PCR; TCRdb stores in-frame clones only, minus some. The table records 50,000 or so clones, about four fifths of them present only once. Their antigens are not known. The time point here: week 47, end of study. Doses of 300 ug of mutant IDH1 20-mer peptide were given with topical imiquimod. The material sequenced was PBMCs, taken from a glioma patient whose treatment included an IDH1 peptide vaccine. These receptors were obtained from a woman aged 25 to 39 with glioma. Some clones in this sample may be carry-over from other donors' samples.

This chain uses TRBV6-1 with TRBJ1-1; tentatively, D is TRBD1 (6 bases). The CDR3 sequence is 13 residues long. V dropped 5 bases and J dropped 2 bases, with 9 bases sitting between them. From germline, CDR1 is MNHNS and CDR2 SASEGT. The CDR3 bases are TGTGCCAGCAGTCGACAGGTAAACACTGAAGCTTTCTTT. This encodes CASSRQVNTEAFF.

This clone was recorded a few times. In DNA form, the CDR3 reads TGTGCCAGCAGTGAAGAGGTAGCGGGATGGGACGAGCAGTACTTC. The encoded protein is CASSEEVAGWDEQYF. The chain has TRBV6-1 and TRBJ2-7, with TRBD2 matching over 8 bases. The CDR3 length is 15 residues. Germline CDR1 reads MNHNS; CDR2 reads SASEGT. V was clipped by 1 base and J by 5 bases; unmatched bases: 7.

The chain joins TRBV4-1 to TRBJ1-4; tentative D call: TRBD1 (5 bases). CDR1 and CDR2 from the germline V gene are MGHRA and YSYEKL. This CDR3 region has 13 residues. Trimming took off 1 base at V and 13 bases at J, with 13 bases between the two ends. DNA of the CDR3: TGCGCCAGCAGCCAAGTGGGGGACCCCAGACTGTTTTTT. Translation: CASSQVGDPRLFF.

The V call is TRBV7-9, the J call TRBJ2-5, with a tentative D call TRBD2 (6 bases). Germline V gene lookup returns CDR1 SEHNR and CDR2 FQNEAQ (reference sequence). There are 17 residues in the CDR3. Trimming cost V 1 base and J 1 base, with 16 bases left between them. The CDR3 is CASSLGGAGPTQETQYF. For the CDR3, the DNA is TGTGCCAGCAGCTTAGGTGGGGCGGGGCCGACCCAAGAGACCCAGTACTTC.

This chain connects TRBV13 to TRBJ2-1; a possible D gene is TRBD1 (5 bases). V shed 2 bases and J shed 6 bases, with 5 bases lying between them. Germline loops: CDR1 PRHDT, CDR2 FYEKMQ (reference sequence). This CDR3 is built from 12 residues. The CDR3 DNA is TGTGCCAGCAGCTTAACAGGCAATGAGCAGTTCTTC. As protein: CASSLTGNEQFF.

The rearrangement uses TRBV9 and TRBJ1-2; 9 nucleotides line up with TRBD1. V was clipped by 3 bases and J by 2 bases; unmatched bases: 2. The CDR3 runs 14 residues. Looked up from germline, CDR1 is SGDLS and CDR2 is YYNGEE. The CDR3: CASSAGQGNYGYTF. The CDR3 bases are TGTGCCAGCAGCGCGGGACAGGGCAACTATGGCTACACCTTC.

The CDR3 sequence is CATRGGGRMDEQFF. The CDR3 DNA sequence: TGTGCCACCCGGGGCGGCGGGAGGATGGATGAGCAGTTCTTC. V usage is TRBV15 and J usage is TRBJ2-1; 8 bases are shared with TRBD2. Trimming removed 8 bases from V and 8 bases from J; junction bases left unmatched: 11. This CDR3 has 14 residues. Germline V gives CDR1 LNHNV, CDR2 YYDKDF (reference sequence).

This rearrangement joins TRBV19 to TRBJ1-2, with D tentatively TRBD1 (6 bases). V was trimmed by 4 bases and J by 0 bases, leaving 18 bases between them. The CDR3 runs to 17 residues. Germline CDR1 LNHDA, CDR2 SQIVND (reference sequence). The CDR3 reads CASSNPGQPLANYGYTF. As DNA, the CDR3 is TGTGCCAGTAGTAACCCGGGACAACCGTTAGCTAACTATGGCTACACCTTC.

This chain links TRBV18 with TRBJ1-4, with D maybe TRBD1 (6 bases). This CDR3 is 15 amino acids long. CDR1 KGHSH and CDR2 LQKENI come from the germline V gene. The V gene lost 3 bases and the J gene lost 0 bases, with 8 bases spanning the gap. In DNA form, the CDR3 reads TGTGCCAGCTCACCGACAGGCCCAACTAATGAAAAACTGTTTTTT. Its protein is CASSPTGPTNEKLFF.

The chain combines TRBV9 with TRBJ1-4, with D maybe TRBD1 (5 bases). Trimming took 0 bases from V and 8 from J, leaving 20 bases between them. The CDR3 runs 17 residues. Germline V gene sequence: CDR1 SGDLS, CDR2 YYNGEE. The CDR3 spells CASSVEIPGGFEEKLFF. The CDR3 bases are TGTGCCAGCAGCGTAGAGATCCCGGGGGGTTTTGAAGAAAAACTGTTTTTT.

This clone was observed a single time. The CDR3 region is CASSFRGGVVTGELFF. CDR3 nucleotide sequence: TGTGCCAGCAGCTTCAGGGGAGGGGTGGTCACCGGGGAGCTGTTTTTT. V and J are TRBV5-6 and TRBJ2-2; perhaps TRBD2 as D (7 bases). V was shortened by 2 bases and J by 4 bases, with 15 bases between the two germline ends. The germline gives CDR1 SGHDT, CDR2 YYEEEE. This CDR3 comprises 16 residues. Filled out from reference TRBV5-6 and TRBJ2-2, the complete variable domain reads DAGVTQSPTHLIKTRGQQVTLRCSPKSGHDTVSWYQQALGQGPQFIFQYYEEEERQRGNFPDRFSGHQFPNYSSELNVNALLLGDSALYLCASSFRGGVVTGELFFGEGSRLTVL.

This chain joins TRBV18 and TRBJ1-2, with 8 nucleotides matching TRBD1. Germline CDR1 reads KGHSH; CDR2 reads LQKENI. Trimming took 2 bases from V and 2 from J; bases not matched to a gene: 1. The CDR3 is made up of 14 amino acids. DNA of the CDR3: TGTGCCAGCTCACCAGGACAGGGAAACTATGGCTACACCTTC. Protein sequence: CASSPGQGNYGYTF.

V usage is TRBV6-1 and J usage is TRBJ2-7, with TRBD2 as a possible D gene (5 bases). There are 15 residues in the CDR3. Trimming cost V 0 bases and J 0 bases, with 9 bases left between them. Per germline, CDR1 MNHNS and CDR2 SASEGT. CDR3 bases: TGTGCCAGCAGTGAAGCGTATAGCGCCTCCTACGAGCAGTACTTC. Its translation is CASSEAYSASYEQYF.

This chain uses TRBV5-6 with TRBJ2-5; maybe TRBD2 (6 bases). Germline V gene sequence: CDR1 SGHDT, CDR2 YYEEEE. Trimming cost V 4 bases and J 6 bases, with 19 bases left between them. The CDR3 is 15 amino acids. Here the CDR3 DNA reads TGTGCCAGCAGCCTCGCCTGGGGCGGCGGGAAGACCCAGTACTTC. Translation gives CASSLAWGGGKTQYF.

The chain has TRBV30 and TRBJ2-7, with TRBD2 as a possible D gene (5 bases). V was shortened by 6 bases and J by 2 bases, with 11 bases between the two germline ends. The CDR3 contains 12 residues. CDR1 and CDR2 from the germline V gene are GTSNPN and SVGIG (reference sequence). CDR3 region: CACGIGTYEQYF. The CDR3 DNA sequence: TGTGCCTGCGGGATCGGGACCTACGAGCAGTACTTC. Based on the CDR3 plus reference TRBV30 and TRBJ2-7, the full variable domain is SQTIHQWPATLVQPVGSPLSLECTVEGTSNPNLYWYRQAAGRGLQLLFYSVGIGQISSEVPQNLSASRPQDRQFILSSKKLLLSDSGFYLCACGIGTYEQYFGPGTRLTVT.

The chain uses TRBV2 and TRBJ1-2; D is unresolved. V lost 7 bases and J 4 bases, leaving 13 bases between the germline ends. This CDR3 comprises 13 residues. The germline CDR1 and CDR2 sequences are SNHLY and FYNNEI. CDR3: CASNIKVPYGYTF. In DNA, the CDR3 is TGTGCCAGCAATATTAAGGTCCCCTATGGCTACACCTTC.

The V gene is TRBV29-1, the J gene TRBJ2-3; TRBD1 matches 8 bases. CDR3 length equals 16 residues. Per germline, CDR1 SQVTM and CDR2 ANQGSEA. Unmatched junction bases numbered 11, after V lost 4 bases and J lost 2 bases. This CDR3 reads CSVGFREQGATDTQYF. The DNA for the CDR3 is TGCAGCGTTGGATTTCGGGAGCAGGGGGCCACAGATACGCAGTATTTT.

The rearrangement links TRBV30 to TRBJ1-1; TRBD1 might be the D (5 bases). Between the trimmed V and J ends, which lost 0 bases and 8 bases, there was a span of 13 bases. The CDR3 extends over 13 amino acids. Germline V gives CDR1 GTSNPN, CDR2 SVGIG (reference sequence). CDR3 region: CAWSVFSTVEAFF. In DNA, the CDR3 is TGTGCCTGGAGTGTATTTTCGACAGTAGAAGCTTTCTTT.

This clone occurred a few times. This chain joins TRBV9 and TRBJ1-1; D unresolved. CDR3 length: 16 amino acids. V was pared by 0 bases and J by 0 bases, with 12 bases between. Germline values: CDR1 SGDLS, CDR2 YYNGEE. The CDR3: CASSVGVERMNTEAFF. Here the CDR3 DNA reads TGTGCCAGCAGCGTAGGGGTCGAACGAATGAACACTGAAGCTTTCTTT.